Sequencing of this T cell receptor (beta chain) was carried out in a study of blood T cell repertoires in COVID-19 (dated by TCRdb to the early 2020s). Context from the whole study: The collaborator samples originated in the United States, Italy and Spain and spanned the acute and convalescent phases of COVID-19. The material from the prospective study consisted of cDNA or gDNA derived from T cells, B-cell-depleted T cells, or PBMCs. The dataset comprised deeply sampled blood TCRbeta repertoires from subjects exposed to, actively infected with, or recovered from COVID-19. A freely available public database, intended as a resource for researchers studying the immune response to SARS-CoV-2, is where the repertoires were released. The samples were drawn from the first 160 participants of the ongoing ImmuneRACE study and from 950 to 1,500 subjects provided by 6 global collaborators. Nearly every sample came with metadata listing a de-identified subject ID, COVID-19 status, age in years and sex. HLA class I and class II types, where available, came from metadata supplied by the sample provider rather than from assay-based typing. What the authors observed across the whole study: Clinical and demographic metadata were provided uncurated, with the amount varying by source and participant.

V drops 0 bases and J drops 0 bases, leaving 4 bases in between. From a lookup of the germline V gene, CDR1 and CDR2 are MGHRA and YSYEKL. The CDR3 spans 14 residues, from the cysteine through the phenylalanine. The retained sequence is limited to the CDR3, 42 bases, with the frame set at the first base. TCRbeta CDR3 regions were amplified from genomic DNA using the immunoSEQ Assay, a bias-controlled multiplex PCR. The published analysis was carried out like this. The number of nucleated cells in each sample was estimated from the amplification of reference gene primers within the assay. Sequence reads were collapsed and filtered to measure the absolute abundance of every unique TCRbeta CDR3 rearrangement. Productive Simpson clonality was computed per sample as the square root of Simpson's diversity index over productive rearrangements. The clones in this table, taken by TCRdb from immuneACCESS, are in-frame only. Not every clone is retained; where verified, under half of the shortfall comes from an unresolved V gene, and the cause of the rest is unknown. V and J calls and clone size follow that table, whereas D and trimming were derived from the DNA. The sample records hundreds of thousands of clones, 70% to 90% of which are singletons. The biggest ten clones account for approximately 4.1% of the sample.

Enrolling through a virtual design, the prospective study's participants ranged in age from roughly 18 to 95 years and lived across 24 United States geographic areas. In the prospective study, cohorts were assigned on the basis of participant-reported clinical history obtained from a screening survey and a study questionnaire. For ImmuneRACE Cohort 3, a participant was defined as recovered based on two consecutive negative NP/OP PCR tests, clearance by a healthcare professional, or resolution of symptoms. In the prospective study, whole blood, serum and a nasopharyngeal or oropharyngeal swab were collected from each participant by mobile phlebotomists. Participants in the prospective study had the option to provide additional blood draws and questionnaires over a roughly 2-month period. Blood samples from the prospective study were shipped frozen or at room temperature prior to DNA extraction.

To note about this clone: Its antigen has not been determined. Base qualities are not provided; no much larger clone lies one nucleotide away.

The clonotype comes from a young man who had recovered from COVID-19. This chain joins TRBV4-1 to TRBJ2-3; the D gene is unclear. Sequencing input: PBMCs or T cells enriched from blood (not recorded which). The CDR3 reads as follows: CASSQDPSTDTQYF. The sequence in DNA is TGCGCCAGCAGCCAAGACCCTAGCACAGATACGCAGTATTTT.